This T cell receptor beta chain was recorded in a study of beta chain features in type 1 diabetes. Study findings and constraints: Type 1 diabetes patients had TCRB CDR3s that were shorter (moderately but significantly so) in all four CD4+ subsets.

The whole isolated RNA underwent reverse transcription, so sequencing captured expressed TCRB transcripts. Measured with immunoSEQ multiplex PCR; TCRdb has only the in-frame clones, and not every one. This table holds about 400,000 clones, over 10% found once. Trimming at V came to 4 bases and at J to 5 bases, leaving 6 bases not matched to a gene. Germline CDR1 reads ENHRY; CDR2 reads SYGVKD. The CDR3 sequence is 16 residues long. Comments on this clone: What it binds is unknown.

The sequencing sample was made of naive CD4+ T cells from blood. The source of this sequence is a woman aged 18-29 years with type 1 diabetes. V usage is TRBV10-3 and J usage is TRBJ2-1; 12 nucleotides align to TRBD2. Written as DNA, the CDR3 is TGTGCCATCAGTGGCAGGACTAGCGGGACCGACAATGAGCAGTTCTTC. Translated: CAISGRTSGTDNEQFF.